Included here is one T cell receptor beta chain sequence, with context. The record originates from a study of blood T cell repertoires in COVID-19. Whole-study context: COVID-19 samples, acute and convalescent, were from the United States, Italy and Spain. PBMCs, B-cell-depleted T cells, or T cells provided the cDNA or gDNA that made up the material.

Per the original data handling: Cell counts per sample came from amplifying reference gene primers. Measured with immunoSEQ multiplex PCR; TCRdb has only the in-frame clones, and not every one. That table supplies the V and J calls and clone size; D and trimming were determined from the DNA. The sample records about 120,000 clones, approximately 80% being singletons. Sequenced: peripheral blood. The source is a human donor in a cohort sampled during active COVID-19.

CDR3 DNA: TGTGCCAGCAGTTACTCGGGGGCAATGAACACTGAAGCTTTCTTT. Protein product: CASSYSGAMNTEAFF. The J gene is TRBJ1-1, the V gene TRBV6-5; TRBD1 is a possible D gene (6 bases). The V end was cut by 0 bases, the J end by 0 bases, with 8 bases between. CDR3 size: 15 residues. CDR1 and CDR2 from the germline V gene are MNHEY and SVGAGI.